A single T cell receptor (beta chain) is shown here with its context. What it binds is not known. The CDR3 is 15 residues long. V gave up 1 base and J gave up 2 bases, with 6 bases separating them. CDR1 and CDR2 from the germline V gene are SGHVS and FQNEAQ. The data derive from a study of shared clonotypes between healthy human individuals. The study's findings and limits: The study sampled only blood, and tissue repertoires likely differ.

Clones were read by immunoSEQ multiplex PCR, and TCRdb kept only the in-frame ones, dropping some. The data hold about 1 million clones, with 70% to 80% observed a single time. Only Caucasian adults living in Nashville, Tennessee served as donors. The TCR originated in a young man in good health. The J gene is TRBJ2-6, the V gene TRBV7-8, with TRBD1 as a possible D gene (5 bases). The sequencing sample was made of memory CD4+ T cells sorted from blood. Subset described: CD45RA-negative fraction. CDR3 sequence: CASSLETAGANVLTF. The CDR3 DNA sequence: TGTGCCAGCAGCTTAGAGACAGCTGGGGCCAACGTCCTGACTTTC.